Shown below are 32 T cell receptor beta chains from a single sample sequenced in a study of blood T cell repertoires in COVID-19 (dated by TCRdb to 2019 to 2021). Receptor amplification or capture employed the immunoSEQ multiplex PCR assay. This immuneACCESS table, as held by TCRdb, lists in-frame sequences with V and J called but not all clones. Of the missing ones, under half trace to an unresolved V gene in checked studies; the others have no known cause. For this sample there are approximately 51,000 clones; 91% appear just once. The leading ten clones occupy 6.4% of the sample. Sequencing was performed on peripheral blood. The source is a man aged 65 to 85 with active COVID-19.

CDR3: CATSRDRGSYEQYF. The CDR3, as DNA: TGTGCCACCAGCCGGGACAGGGGCTCCTACGAGCAGTACTTC. The chain has TRBV15 and TRBJ2-7; TRBD1 aligns across 10 bases. The trim removed 5 bases at V and 0 bases at J, leaving 1 base unmatched. The CDR3 is 14 residues long. CDR1 and CDR2 (germline): LNHNV, YYDKDF (reference sequence).

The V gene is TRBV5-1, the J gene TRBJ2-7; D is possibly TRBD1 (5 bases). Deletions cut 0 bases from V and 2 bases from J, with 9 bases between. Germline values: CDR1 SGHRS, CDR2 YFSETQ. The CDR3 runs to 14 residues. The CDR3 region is CASSLAPGTYEQYF. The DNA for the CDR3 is TGCGCCAGCAGCTTGGCCCCAGGGACCTACGAGCAGTACTTC. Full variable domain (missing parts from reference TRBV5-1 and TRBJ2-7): KAGVTQTPRYLIKTRGQQVTLSCSPISGHRSVSWYQQTPGQGLQFLFEYFSETQRNKGNFPGRFSGRQFSNSRSEMNVSTLELGDSALYLCASSLAPGTYEQYFGPGTRLTVT.

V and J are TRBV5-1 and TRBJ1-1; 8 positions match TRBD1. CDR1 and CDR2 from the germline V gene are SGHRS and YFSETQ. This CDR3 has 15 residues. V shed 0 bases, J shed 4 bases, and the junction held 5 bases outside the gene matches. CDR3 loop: CASSLARGRGTEAFF. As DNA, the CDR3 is TGCGCCAGCAGCTTGGCCAGGGGGCGCGGCACTGAAGCTTTCTTT.

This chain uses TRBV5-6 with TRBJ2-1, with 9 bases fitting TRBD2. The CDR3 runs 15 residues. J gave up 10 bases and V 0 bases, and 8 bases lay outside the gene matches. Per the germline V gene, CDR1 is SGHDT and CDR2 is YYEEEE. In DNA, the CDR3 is TGTGCCAGCAGCTTGGCCCCTCGCGGGGGGGGAGAGCAGTTCTTC. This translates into CASSLAPRGGGEQFF.

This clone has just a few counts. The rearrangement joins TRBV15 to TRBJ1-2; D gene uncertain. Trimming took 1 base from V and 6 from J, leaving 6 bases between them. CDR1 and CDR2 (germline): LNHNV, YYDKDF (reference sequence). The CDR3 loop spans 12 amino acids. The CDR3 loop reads CATSRGQDGYTF. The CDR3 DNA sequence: TGTGCCACCAGCAGAGGGCAAGATGGCTACACCTTC. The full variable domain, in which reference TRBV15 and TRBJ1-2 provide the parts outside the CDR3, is DAMVIQNPRYQVTQFGKPVTLSCSQTLNHNVMYWYQQKSSQAPKLLFHYYDKDFNNEADTPDNFQSRRPNTSFCFLDIRSPGLGDTAMYLCATSRGQDGYTFGSGTRLTVV.

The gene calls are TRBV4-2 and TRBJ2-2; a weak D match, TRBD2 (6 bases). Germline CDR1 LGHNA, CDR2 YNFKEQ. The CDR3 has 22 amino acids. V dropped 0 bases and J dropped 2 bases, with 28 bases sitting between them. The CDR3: CASSQDTRGSPRYKFNTGELFF. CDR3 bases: TGTGCCAGCAGCCAAGATACTCGGGGGAGCCCAAGATATAAATTTAACACCGGGGAGCTGTTTTTT.

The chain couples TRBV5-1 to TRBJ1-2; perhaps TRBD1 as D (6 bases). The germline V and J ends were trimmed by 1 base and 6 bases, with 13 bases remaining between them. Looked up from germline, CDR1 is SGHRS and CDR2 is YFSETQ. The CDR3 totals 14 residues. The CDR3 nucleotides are TGCGCCAGCAGCTTGTTAAGGGGGAGTGATGGCTACACCTTC. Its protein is CASSLLRGSDGYTF.

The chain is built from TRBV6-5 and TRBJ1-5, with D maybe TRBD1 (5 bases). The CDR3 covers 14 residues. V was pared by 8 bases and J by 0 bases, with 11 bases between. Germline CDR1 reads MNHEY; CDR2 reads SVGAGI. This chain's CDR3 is CASSDTDSNQPQHF. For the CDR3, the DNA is TGTGCCAGCTCGGACACAGATAGCAATCAGCCCCAGCATTTT.

CDR3 in DNA: TGTGCCACCCATTACCGGGACAGGGGTTCCTACGAGCAGTACTTC. This sequence encodes CATHYRDRGSYEQYF. This sequence joins TRBV2 and TRBJ2-7, with TRBD1 identical over 10 bases. This CDR3 contains 15 residues. With 10 bases clipped from V and 1 base from J, the junction kept 10 bases outside the gene matches. Germline assignment: CDR1 SNHLY and CDR2 FYNNEI.

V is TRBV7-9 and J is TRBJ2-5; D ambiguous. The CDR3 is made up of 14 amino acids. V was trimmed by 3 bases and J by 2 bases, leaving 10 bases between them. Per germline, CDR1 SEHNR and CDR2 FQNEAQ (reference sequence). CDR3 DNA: TGTGCCAGCAGCTTCGCGTCAGCGCAAGAGACCCAGTACTTC. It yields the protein CASSFASAQETQYF.

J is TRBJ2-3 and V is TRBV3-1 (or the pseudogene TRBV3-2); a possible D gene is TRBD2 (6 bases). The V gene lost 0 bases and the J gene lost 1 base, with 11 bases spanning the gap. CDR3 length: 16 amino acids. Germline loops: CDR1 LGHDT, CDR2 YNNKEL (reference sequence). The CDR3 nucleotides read TGTGCCAGCAGCCAAGATCCGGGGGTAGGCACAGATACGCAGTATTTT. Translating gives CASSQDPGVGTDTQYF.

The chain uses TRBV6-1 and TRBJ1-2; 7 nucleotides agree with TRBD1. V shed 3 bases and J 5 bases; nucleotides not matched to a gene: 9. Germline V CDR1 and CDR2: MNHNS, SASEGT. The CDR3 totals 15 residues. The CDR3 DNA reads TGTGCCAGCAGTGATGGGGGGACAGACCTATATGGCTACACCTTC. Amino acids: CASSDGGTDLYGYTF.

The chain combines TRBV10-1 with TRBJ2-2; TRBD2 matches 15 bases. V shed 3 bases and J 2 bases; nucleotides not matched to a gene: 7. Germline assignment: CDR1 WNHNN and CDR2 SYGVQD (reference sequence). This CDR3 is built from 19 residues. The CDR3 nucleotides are TGCGCCAGCAGTGATTTACCGGGACTAGCGGGGGGAAACACCGGGGAGCTGTTTTTT. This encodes CASSDLPGLAGGNTGELFF.

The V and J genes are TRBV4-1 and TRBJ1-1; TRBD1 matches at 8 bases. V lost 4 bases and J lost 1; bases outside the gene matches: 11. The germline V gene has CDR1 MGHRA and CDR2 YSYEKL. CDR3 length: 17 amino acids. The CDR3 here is CASSPGQGAIRNTEAFF. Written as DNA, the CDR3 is TGCGCCAGCAGCCCGGGCCAGGGGGCGATTAGGAACACTGAAGCTTTCTTT.

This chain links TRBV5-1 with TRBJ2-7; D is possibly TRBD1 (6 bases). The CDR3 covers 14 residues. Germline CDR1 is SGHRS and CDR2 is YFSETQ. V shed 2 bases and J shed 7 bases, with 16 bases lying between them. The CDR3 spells CASSFTHREKEQYF. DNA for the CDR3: TGCGCCAGCAGCTTCACCCACAGGGAGAAAGAGCAGTACTTC.

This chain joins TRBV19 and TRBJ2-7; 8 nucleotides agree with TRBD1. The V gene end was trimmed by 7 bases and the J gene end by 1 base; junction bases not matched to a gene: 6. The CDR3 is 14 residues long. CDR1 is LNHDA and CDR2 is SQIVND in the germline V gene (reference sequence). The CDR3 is CASTDREDSYEQYF. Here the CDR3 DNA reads TGTGCCAGTACGGACAGGGAGGATTCCTACGAGCAGTACTTC.

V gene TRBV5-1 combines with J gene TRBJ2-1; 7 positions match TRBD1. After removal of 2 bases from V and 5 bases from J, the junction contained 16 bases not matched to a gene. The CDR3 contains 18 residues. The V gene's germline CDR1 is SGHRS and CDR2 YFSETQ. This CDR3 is CASSFLGQAAPRNNEQFF. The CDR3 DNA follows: TGCGCCAGCAGCTTCCTAGGACAGGCCGCTCCTAGAAACAATGAGCAGTTCTTC.

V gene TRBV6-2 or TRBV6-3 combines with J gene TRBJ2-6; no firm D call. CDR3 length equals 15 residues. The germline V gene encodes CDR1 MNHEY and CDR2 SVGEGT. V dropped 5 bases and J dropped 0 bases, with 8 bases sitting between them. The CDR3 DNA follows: TGTGCCAGCAGTCCCCAGATCTCTGGGGCCAACGTCCTGACTTTC. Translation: CASSPQISGANVLTF.

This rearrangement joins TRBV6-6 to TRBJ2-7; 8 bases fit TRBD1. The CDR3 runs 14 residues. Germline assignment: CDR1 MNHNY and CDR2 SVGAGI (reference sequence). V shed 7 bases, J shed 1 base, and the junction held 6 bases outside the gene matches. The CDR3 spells CASTRGQGSYEQYF. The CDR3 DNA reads TGTGCCAGCACCCGAGGACAGGGTTCCTACGAGCAGTACTTC.

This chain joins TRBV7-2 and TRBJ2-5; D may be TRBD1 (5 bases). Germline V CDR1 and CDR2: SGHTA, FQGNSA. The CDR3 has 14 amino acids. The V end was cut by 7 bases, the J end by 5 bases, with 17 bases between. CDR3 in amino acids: CASNDRPFGETQYF. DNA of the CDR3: TGTGCCAGCAACGACAGACCTTTCGGGGAGACCCAGTACTTC.

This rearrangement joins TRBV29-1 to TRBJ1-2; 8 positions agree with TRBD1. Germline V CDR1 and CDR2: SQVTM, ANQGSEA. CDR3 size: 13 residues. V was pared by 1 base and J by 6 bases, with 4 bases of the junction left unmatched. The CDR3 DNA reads TGCAGCGTTGAAGGGGACAGGTCAAATGGCTACACCTTC. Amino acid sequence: CSVEGDRSNGYTF.

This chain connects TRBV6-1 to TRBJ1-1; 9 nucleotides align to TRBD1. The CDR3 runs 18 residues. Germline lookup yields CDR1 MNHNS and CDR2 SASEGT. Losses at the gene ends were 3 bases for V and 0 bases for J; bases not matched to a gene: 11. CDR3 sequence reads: CASSEQPGQGFMNTEAFF. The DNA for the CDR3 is TGTGCCAGCAGTGAGCAGCCGGGACAGGGCTTCATGAACACTGAAGCTTTCTTT.

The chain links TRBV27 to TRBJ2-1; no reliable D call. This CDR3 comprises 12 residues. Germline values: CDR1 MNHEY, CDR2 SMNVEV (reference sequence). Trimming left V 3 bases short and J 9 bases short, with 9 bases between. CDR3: CASSLRPGEQFF. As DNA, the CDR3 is TGTGCCAGCAGTTTGAGGCCGGGTGAGCAGTTCTTC.

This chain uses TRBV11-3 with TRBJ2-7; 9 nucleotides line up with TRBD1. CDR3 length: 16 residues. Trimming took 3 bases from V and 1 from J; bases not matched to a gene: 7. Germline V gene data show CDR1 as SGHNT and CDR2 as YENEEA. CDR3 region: CASSFPGTGRSYEQYF. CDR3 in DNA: TGTGCCAGCAGCTTTCCCGGGACAGGGAGATCCTACGAGCAGTACTTC. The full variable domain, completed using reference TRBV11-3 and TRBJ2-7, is EAGVVQSPRYKIIEKKQPVAFWCNPISGHNTLYWYLQNLGQGPELLIRYENEEAVDDSQLPKDRFSAERLKGVDSTLKIQPAELGDSAVYLCASSFPGTGRSYEQYFGPGTRLTVT.

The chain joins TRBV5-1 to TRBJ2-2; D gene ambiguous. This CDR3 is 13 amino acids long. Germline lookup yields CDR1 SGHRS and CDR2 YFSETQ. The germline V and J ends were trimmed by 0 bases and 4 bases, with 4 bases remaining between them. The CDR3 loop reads CASSLAVTGELFF. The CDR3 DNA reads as TGCGCCAGCAGCTTGGCAGTCACCGGGGAGCTGTTTTTT.

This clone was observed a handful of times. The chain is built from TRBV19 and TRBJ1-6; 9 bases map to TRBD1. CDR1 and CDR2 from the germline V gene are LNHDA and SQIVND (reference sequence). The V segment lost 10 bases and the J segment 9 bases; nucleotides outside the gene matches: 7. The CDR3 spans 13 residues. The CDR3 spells CATQDRGISPLHF. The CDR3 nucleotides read TGTGCCACCCAGGACAGGGGAATTTCACCCCTCCACTTT.

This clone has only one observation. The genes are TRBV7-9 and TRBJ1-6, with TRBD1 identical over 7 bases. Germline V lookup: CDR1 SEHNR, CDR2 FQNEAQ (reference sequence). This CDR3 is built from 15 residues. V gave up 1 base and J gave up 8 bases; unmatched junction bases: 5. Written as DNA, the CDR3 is TGTGCCAGCAGCTTAGAGACAGGGAACTATTCACCCCTCCACTTT. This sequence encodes CASSLETGNYSPLHF.

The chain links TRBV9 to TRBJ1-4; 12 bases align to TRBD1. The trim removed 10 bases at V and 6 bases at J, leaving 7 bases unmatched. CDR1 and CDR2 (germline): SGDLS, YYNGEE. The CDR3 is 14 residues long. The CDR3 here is CASGTGGAYEKLFF. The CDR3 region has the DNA TGTGCCTCGGGGACAGGGGGCGCATATGAAAAACTGTTTTTT.

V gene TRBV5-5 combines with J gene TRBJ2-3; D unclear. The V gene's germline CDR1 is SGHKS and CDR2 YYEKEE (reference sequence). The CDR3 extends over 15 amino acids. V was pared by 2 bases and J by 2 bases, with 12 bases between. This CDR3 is CASSFLSLNTDTQYF. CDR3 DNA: TGTGCCAGCAGCTTCTTATCACTGAACACAGATACGCAGTATTTT.

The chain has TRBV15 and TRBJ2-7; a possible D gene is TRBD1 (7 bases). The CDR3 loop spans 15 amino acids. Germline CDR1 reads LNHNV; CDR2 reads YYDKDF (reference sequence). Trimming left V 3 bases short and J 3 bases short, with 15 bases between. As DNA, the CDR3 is TGTGCCACCAGCAGGGGAGGACAGGCCAACTACGAGCAGTACTTC. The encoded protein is CATSRGGQANYEQYF. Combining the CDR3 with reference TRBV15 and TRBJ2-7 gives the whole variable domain DAMVIQNPRYQVTQFGKPVTLSCSQTLNHNVMYWYQQKSSQAPKLLFHYYDKDFNNEADTPDNFQSRRPNTSFCFLDIRSPGLGDTAMYLCATSRGGQANYEQYFGPGTRLTVT.

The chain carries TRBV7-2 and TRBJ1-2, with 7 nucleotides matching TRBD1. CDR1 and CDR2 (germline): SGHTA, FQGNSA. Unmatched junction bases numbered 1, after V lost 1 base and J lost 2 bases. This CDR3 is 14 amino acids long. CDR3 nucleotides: TGTGCCAGCAGCTTAGGAGGGGGCAACTATGGCTACACCTTC. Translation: CASSLGGGNYGYTF.

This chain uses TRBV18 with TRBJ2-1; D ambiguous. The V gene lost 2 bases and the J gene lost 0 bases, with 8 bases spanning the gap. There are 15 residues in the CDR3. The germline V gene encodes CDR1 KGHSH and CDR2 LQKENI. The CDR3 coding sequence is TGTGCCAGCTCACCATCCGGTAGCTCCTACAATGAGCAGTTCTTC. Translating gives CASSPSGSSYNEQFF.